The clone carrying this T cell receptor (beta chain) was seen a handful of times. A sample-barcoded 5' primer and a J-beta primer mix were used in a second PCR of about 6 to 12 cycles. MiXCR, applied by TCRdb to the 5' RACE reads, yields one record per CDR3 protein. The table includes 1.5 million to 2 million distinct CDR3 sequences, just under 50% detected once. This entry is derived from a study of blood T cells in healthy people across ages. CDR1 is SGHRS, CDR2 YFSETQ, per germline. J lost 3 bases, V lost 4 bases, and 7 bases had no gene match. The CDR3 covers 14 residues. The chain recombines TRBV5-1 with TRBJ2-7, with 7 bases aligning to TRBD1. The sequence was collected from a woman aged 35 to 49 in good health. The sequencing sample was made of blood. The CDR3 is CASSPGQDDYEQYF. CDR3 sequence (DNA): TGCGCCAGCAGCCCCGGACAGGATGACTACGAGCAGTACTTC.